The 12 T cell receptor beta chains presented below share a single source sample, sequenced in a study of T-cell reconstitution after alpha-beta-depleted transplantation in children. It was with unique molecular identifiers that the TCRbeta library was prepared. TCRdb independently ran MiXCR on the PCR reads; one entry per CDR3 protein. The sample holds a few hundred thousand distinct CDR3 sequences; around a tenth are singletons and the top ten take more than 2%. Source: PBMCs from the stem cell graft donor, taken from the stem cell graft. Receptors originate from a human donor who donated a stem cell graft to a child with acute lymphoblastic leukemia.

The chain joins TRBV5-1 to TRBJ2-7, with a tentative D call TRBD2 (6 bases). V was pared by 1 base and J by 3 bases, with 14 bases between. CDR1 and CDR2 from the germline V gene are SGHRS and YFSETQ. The CDR3 spans 15 residues. CDR3 sequence: CASSLWGRRDYEQYF. The CDR3 DNA follows: TGCGCCAGCAGCTTGTGGGGCCGGAGGGACTACGAGCAGTACTTC.

This clonotype was observed a handful of times. The rearrangement joins TRBV7-9 to TRBJ2-5, with D perhaps matching TRBD2 (6 bases). This CDR3 has 15 amino acids. Trimming stripped 1 base from V and 1 base from J, with 10 bases between. Germline V gene data show CDR1 as SEHNR and CDR2 as FQNEAQ (reference sequence). The CDR3 bases are TGTGCCAGCAGCTTAGTGGCGGGAATCCAAGAGACCCAGTACTTC. It encodes CASSLVAGIQETQYF. Using reference TRBV7-9 and TRBJ2-5 for the parts outside the CDR3, the full variable domain is DTGVSQNPRHKITKRGQNVTFRCDPISEHNRLYWYRQTLGQGPEFLTYFQNEAQLEKSRLLSDRFSAERPKGSFSTLEIQRTEQGDSAMYLCASSLVAGIQETQYFGPGTRLLVL.

This clonotype occurred a few times. The chain links TRBV7-9 to TRBJ1-1, with D uncertain. Trimming cost V 7 bases and J 5 bases, with 11 bases left between them. Germline loops: CDR1 SEHNR, CDR2 FQNEAQ (reference sequence). This CDR3 has 12 amino acids. CDR3 in DNA: TGTGCCAGCAAAGGAGTTGGAACTGAAGCTTTCTTT. This translates into CASKGVGTEAFF.

The V call is TRBV29-1, the J call TRBJ1-4, with 7 positions matching TRBD1. With V trimmed by 1 base and J by 4 bases, 12 bases remained unmatched. Germline loops: CDR1 SQVTM, CDR2 ANQGSEA. The CDR3 runs to 17 residues. This CDR3 is CSVEGVGGQTDNEKLFF. As DNA, the CDR3 is TGCAGCGTTGAAGGGGTGGGGGGACAGACCGATAATGAAAAACTGTTTTTT.

The table lists this clonotype with a few counts. The chain combines TRBV24-1 with TRBJ1-1; D may be TRBD1 (5 bases). CDR1 and CDR2 (germline): KGHDR, SFDVKD. The CDR3 is made up of 16 amino acids. V was cut by 2 bases and J by 4 bases, with 16 bases left in between. The chain's CDR3 is CATSDSVGPGTTEAFF. The CDR3 DNA follows: TGTGCCACCAGTGATTCAGTAGGGCCCGGGACCACTGAAGCTTTCTTT.

The table lists this clonotype with many counts. The chain uses TRBV6-5 and TRBJ2-1; D possibly uses TRBD1 or TRBD2 (5 bases each). CDR1 MNHEY and CDR2 SVGAGI come from the germline V gene. This CDR3 is built from 12 residues. V dropped 2 bases and J dropped 6 bases, with 5 bases sitting between them. CDR3 coding DNA: TGTGCCAGCAGTTACGGGGGCAATGAGCAGTTCTTC. Protein product: CASSYGGNEQFF.

The chain is built from TRBV7-9 and TRBJ1-4; no clear D. Per the germline V gene, CDR1 is SEHNR and CDR2 is FQNEAQ (reference sequence). CDR3 length equals 14 residues. The V end lost 5 bases, the J end lost 4 bases, and 11 bases lay between the germline ends. CDR3 nucleotide sequence: TGTGCCAGCAGCCCCCGGACTCATAATGAAAAACTGTTTTTT. As protein: CASSPRTHNEKLFF.

Note on this clonotype: One end of the junction does not line up with germline, which may come from a read error. V usage is TRBV12-3 or TRBV12-4 and J usage is TRBJ2-2, with 9 bases that match TRBD1. This CDR3 is built from 19 residues. CDR3 DNA sequence: TGTGCCTGCAGTTTTCCCGGACAGGGGATGGTCCAAGGCACCGGGGAGCTGTTTTTT. Amino acids: CACSFPGQGMVQGTGELFF.

This clonotype was seen a handful of times. The chain has TRBV4-3 and TRBJ2-2; TRBD1 agrees at 9 bases. Trimming at V came to 1 base and at J to 6 bases, leaving 6 bases not matched to a gene. The CDR3 has 16 residues. Germline V gene sequence: CDR1 LGHNA, CDR2 YSLEER. The CDR3 region has the DNA TGCGCCAGCAGCCAAGGGACAGGGGTGTCAGCCGGGGAGCTGTTTTTT. Protein sequence: CASSQGTGVSAGELFF.

Only a few counts were recorded for this clonotype. The gene calls are TRBV15 and TRBJ2-7; D is uncertain. The CDR3 is 15 residues long. Germline V gene sequence: CDR1 LNHNV, CDR2 YYDKDF (reference sequence). V was trimmed by 5 bases and J by 0 bases, leaving 14 bases between them. CDR3 bases: TGTGCCACCAGCGATAATCTAGGTCCCTCCTACGAGCAGTACTTC. This sequence encodes CATSDNLGPSYEQYF.

There are a few counts of this clonotype. The chain recombines TRBV12-3 or TRBV12-4 with TRBJ1-1; D gene ambiguous. The V gene lost 4 bases and the J gene lost 1 base, with 7 bases spanning the gap. The CDR3 runs to 13 residues. The CDR3 DNA follows: TGTGCCAGCAGTTCAAACCCGAACACTGAAGCTTTCTTT. Its translation: CASSSNPNTEAFF.

The table lists this clonotype with a few counts. The chain joins TRBV29-1 to TRBJ2-7, with 8 bases identical to TRBD1. With V trimmed by 4 bases and J by 4 bases, 6 bases remained unmatched. Looked up from germline, CDR1 is SQVTM and CDR2 is ANQGSEA. This CDR3 spans 13 amino acids. The CDR3, as DNA: TGCAGCGTTGTCCTTCAGGGGGCGTACGAGCAGTACTTC. Its translation is CSVVLQGAYEQYF.